One sample yielded the 2 T cell receptor beta chains listed below, sequenced in a study of blood T cell repertoires in COVID-19. TCRdb's copy holds only in-frame clones and misses some; the assay was immunoSEQ multiplex PCR. Found here are roughly 79,000 clones, around 80% of them singletons; the top ten hold roughly 7.4%. The specimen was peripheral blood. The receptor source for this set is a human donor in a cohort sampled during active COVID-19.

V gene TRBV11-2 combines with J gene TRBJ2-5; 7 positions agree with TRBD2. The CDR3 is 17 amino acids. The V gene end was trimmed by 5 bases and the J gene end by 2 bases; junction bases not matched to a gene: 14. Germline CDR1 reads SGHAT; CDR2 reads FQNNGV. CDR3 DNA sequence: TGTGCCAGCAGCCCATGGCCTAAGTCTAGCGGACAAGAGACCCAGTACTTC. Translating gives CASSPWPKSSGQETQYF.

The sample holds a few counts of this clone. The chain joins TRBV18 to TRBJ2-7; TRBD1 matches at 9 bases. This CDR3 region has 13 residues. V trimming: 8 bases; J trimming: 2 bases; junction bases outside the gene matches: 4. Looked up from germline, CDR1 is KGHSH and CDR2 is LQKENI. In DNA, the CDR3 is TGTGCCAGCGCACAGGGGGCAACCTACGAGCAGTACTTC. It encodes CASAQGATYEQYF.